The sequence of this T cell receptor (beta chain) was determined in a study of blood T cell repertoires in COVID-19 (dated by TCRdb to about 2020). With regard to the full study: Samples covering the acute and convalescent phases of COVID-19 were provided by collaborators in the United States, Italy and Spain. The prospective study material was composed of cDNA or gDNA derived from T cells, B-cell-depleted T cells, or PBMCs. The dataset comprised deeply sampled blood TCRbeta repertoires from subjects exposed to, actively infected with, or recovered from COVID-19. Where HLA class I and class II types were available, the types were taken from metadata supplied by the sample provider, not from assay-based typing. The repertoires were released in a freely available public database meant as a resource for research on the immune response to SARS-CoV-2. The samples were drawn from two sources: the first 160 participants of the ongoing ImmuneRACE study, and about 1,300 subjects contributed by 6 global collaborators. Nearly every sample came with metadata listing a de-identified subject ID, COVID-19 status, age in years and sex. What the authors observed across the whole study: The amount of clinical and demographic metadata varied by source and participant and was provided uncurated.

Via the germline V gene (reference sequence), CDR1 is LNHDA and CDR2 SQIVND. After removal of 9 bases from V and 3 bases from J, the junction retains 2 bases not matched to a gene. From its cysteine to its phenylalanine, the CDR3 spans 13 amino acids. Just CDR3 DNA is preserved here, 39 bases in frame from base 1. Collaborating institutions collected whole blood in K2EDTA tubes following their own protocols. For TCRbeta analysis, collaborators shipped samples as frozen whole blood, isolated PBMCs, or DNA extracted from either of those sample types. The immunoSEQ Assay, a bias-controlled multiplex PCR, was used to amplify TCRbeta CDR3 regions from genomic DNA. Per the authors' processing: Nucleated cell counts per sample were estimated from amplification of reference gene primers within the assay. To quantify the absolute abundance of each unique TCRbeta CDR3 rearrangement, sequence reads were collapsed and filtered. For each sample, productive Simpson clonality was calculated as the square root of Simpson's diversity index across productive rearrangements. TCRdb mirrors the immuneACCESS table, restricted to in-frame sequences. Some clones are absent from its copies; in checked studies, under half trace to an unresolved V gene, and the reason for the others is unknown. The V and J calls and clone size were taken over from that table, and D and trimming were inferred from the DNA. This sample gives under 200,000 clones in total; around nine tenths of them show up just once. Jointly, the top ten make up roughly 3.3% of the sample.

On this clone itself: This clone's antigen is unknown. No base quality values were provided; no much bigger clone lies one nucleotide off.

The material sequenced was peripheral blood. This chain joins TRBV19 to TRBJ2-6, with TRBD1 identical over 7 junction bases. The clonotype originates from a man between 18 and 29 years old with active or convalescent COVID-19. The DNA reads as follows: TGTGCCAGCAGGGGGTATGGGGCCAACGTCCTGACTTTC. It codes for CASRGYGANVLTF.